Presented here are 28 T cell receptor beta chains from one specimen sequenced in a study of blood T cell repertoires in COVID-19. Here immunoSEQ multiplex PCR was the method, and the copy in TCRdb shows in-frame clones only, minus some. The table lists 84,000 or so clones, approximately 80% of them singletons. Input material: peripheral blood. The receptors come from a man aged 70-80 years with COVID-19, enrolled during active disease.

This sequence joins TRBV7-2 and TRBJ2-2; D is possibly TRBD1 (5 bases). V lost 2 bases, J lost 5 bases, and 9 bases lay in between. The CDR3 consists of 14 residues. Looked up from germline, CDR1 is SGHTA and CDR2 is FQGNSA. The CDR3 is CASSLWGRTGELFF. The DNA for the CDR3 is TGTGCCAGCAGCTTATGGGGCAGGACCGGGGAGCTGTTTTTT. Full variable domain (outside the CDR3, taken from reference TRBV7-2 and TRBJ2-2): GAGVSQSPSNKVTEKGKDVELRCDPISGHTALYWYRQSLGQGLEFLIYFQGNSAPDKSGLPSDRFSAERTGGSVSTLTIQRTQQEDSAVYLCASSLWGRTGELFFGEGSRLTVL.

The rearrangement joins TRBV6-2 or TRBV6-3 to TRBJ1-5; a possible D gene is TRBD1 (5 bases). This CDR3 has 18 amino acids. The germline V gene has CDR1 MNHEY and CDR2 SVGEGT. V dropped 2 bases and J dropped 4 bases, with 21 bases sitting between them. The CDR3 DNA is TGTGCCAGCAGTTACCACAACAGTTTTACAGGAAGTAATCAGCCCCAGCATTTT. Translation gives CASSYHNSFTGSNQPQHF.

Written as DNA, the CDR3 is TGTGCCAGCAGTTACTCGGCTGAAAGTCTTGGTTACGAGCAGTACTTC. This gives the protein CASSYSAESLGYEQYF. The genes are TRBV6-2 or TRBV6-3 and TRBJ2-7; D remains unclear. The CDR3 runs to 16 residues. Germline V gene lookup returns CDR1 MNHEY and CDR2 SVGEGT. V dropped 0 bases and J dropped 4 bases, with 16 bases sitting between them.

The rearrangement uses TRBV5-1 and TRBJ1-1, with 11 bases lining up with TRBD1. This CDR3 contains 14 residues. Germline CDR1 SGHRS, CDR2 YFSETQ. The V gene end was trimmed by 3 bases and the J gene end by 5 bases; junction bases not matched to a gene: 3. In nucleotides, the CDR3 is TGCGCCAGCAGCTCCGGGACAGGGGGGACTGAAGCTTTCTTT. Protein product: CASSSGTGGTEAFF. Drawing the rest from reference TRBV5-1 and TRBJ1-1, the complete variable domain is KAGVTQTPRYLIKTRGQQVTLSCSPISGHRSVSWYQQTPGQGLQFLFEYFSETQRNKGNFPGRFSGRQFSNSRSEMNVSTLELGDSALYLCASSSGTGGTEAFFGQGTRLTVV.

The V gene is TRBV27, the J gene TRBJ2-1; unclear D gene. Per the germline V gene, CDR1 is MNHEY and CDR2 is SMNVEV (reference sequence). This CDR3 has 11 amino acids. The V end lost 5 bases, the J end lost 7 bases, and 6 bases lay between the germline ends. The CDR3 loop is CASSLRNEQFF. The CDR3 coding sequence is TGTGCCAGCAGTCTCCGGAATGAGCAGTTCTTC.

V gene TRBV2 combines with J gene TRBJ1-2; no definite D call. The CDR3 has 14 amino acids. Germline CDR1 reads SNHLY; CDR2 reads FYNNEI. V was trimmed by 5 bases and J by 5 bases, leaving 15 bases between them. The CDR3 bases are TGTGCCAGCAGTTGGCAGGATCCCGTATATGGCTACACCTTC. Residues: CASSWQDPVYGYTF.

This clone was observed once. V and J are TRBV9 and TRBJ1-5; 9 bases align to TRBD1. The germline gives CDR1 SGDLS, CDR2 YYNGEE. With 7 bases clipped from V and 7 bases from J, the junction kept 21 bases outside the gene matches. The CDR3 consists of 18 residues. CDR3 sequence (DNA): TGTGCCAGCCAGACCTTTAAATACAGGGGGCGGGTCGGGCAGCCCCAGCATTTT. It yields the protein CASQTFKYRGRVGQPQHF.

This clone was seen a single time. The chain recombines TRBV19 with TRBJ2-1, with TRBD1 matching 9 bases. Trimming took 9 bases from V and 4 from J; bases not matched to a gene: 10. CDR1 is LNHDA and CDR2 is SQIVND in the germline V gene (reference sequence). The length of the CDR3 is 15 residues. CDR3 in amino acids: CASLSRGQGYNEQFF. CDR3 DNA: TGTGCCAGCCTGAGTCGGGGACAGGGTTACAATGAGCAGTTCTTC.

Notes on this clone: This sample also contains other DNA sequences that code for the same CDR3. The chain couples TRBV7-2 to TRBJ1-2, with TRBD1 as a possible D gene (6 bases). This CDR3 has 13 residues. Trimming took 5 bases from V and 1 from J, leaving 8 bases between them. Germline V gives CDR1 SGHTA, CDR2 FQGNSA. The CDR3 DNA is TGTGCCAGCAGCCCGGACAGTAACTATGGCTACACCTTC. Translation gives CASSPDSNYGYTF.

J is TRBJ1-4 and V is TRBV5-6; D is unresolved. Germline CDR1 and CDR2: SGHDT and YYEEEE. Trimming removed 2 bases at V and 7 bases at J, with 9 bases between. CDR3 length equals 13 residues. The CDR3 bases are TGTGCCAGCAGCTTTTTGCGGAGTGAAAAACTGTTTTTT. Translated: CASSFLRSEKLFF.

This chain uses TRBV7-3 with TRBJ1-2; 7 nucleotides align to TRBD1. Germline-derived CDR1 and CDR2 are SGHTA and FQGTGA. The CDR3 is 14 amino acids. V shed 4 bases and J 8 bases; nucleotides not matched to a gene: 10. CDR3 in DNA: TGTGCCAGCAGCTCCCGGGAGGGGGCTGAAGGCTACACCTTC. This encodes CASSSREGAEGYTF.

The CDR3 loop is CASSTAGTDGYTF. The DNA for the CDR3 is TGTGCCAGTAGTACTGCCGGGACAGATGGCTACACCTTC. The chain uses TRBV19 and TRBJ1-2; 7 bases line up with TRBD1. With 4 bases clipped from V and 6 bases from J, the junction kept 5 bases outside the gene matches. Germline V gene lookup returns CDR1 LNHDA and CDR2 SQIVND (reference sequence). The CDR3 spans 13 residues. The full variable domain, its missing parts supplied by reference TRBV19 and TRBJ1-2, is DGGITQSPKYLFRKEGQNVTLSCEQNLNHDAMYWYRQDPGQGLRLIYYSQIVNDFQKGDIAEGYSVSREKKESFPLTVTSAQKNPTAFYLCASSTAGTDGYTFGSGTRLTVV.

This clone was seen only a few times. This sequence joins TRBV10-2 and TRBJ2-7; 11 positions match TRBD2. This CDR3 region has 16 residues. Germline V lookup: CDR1 WSHSY, CDR2 SAAADI. The V segment lost 0 bases and the J segment 1 base; nucleotides outside the gene matches: 2. The CDR3 DNA follows: TGCGCCAGCAGTGAGTCAGGGACTAGCGGATCCTACGAGCAGTACTTC. Amino acid sequence: CASSESGTSGSYEQYF.

V is TRBV19 and J is TRBJ1-2; D gene unclear. Trimming took off 5 bases at V and 0 bases at J, with 13 bases between the two ends. The germline V gene has CDR1 LNHDA and CDR2 SQIVND (reference sequence). The CDR3 loop spans 15 amino acids. DNA for the CDR3: TGTGCCAGTAGTCCCAGGACTAGCCCTAACTATGGCTACACCTTC. This codes for CASSPRTSPNYGYTF.

The V gene is TRBV18, the J gene TRBJ2-7; 14 nucleotides match TRBD2. The CDR3 is made up of 17 amino acids. Trimming took 1 base from V and 5 from J; bases not matched to a gene: 7. Germline values: CDR1 KGHSH, CDR2 LQKENI. Written as DNA, the CDR3 is TGTGCCAGCTCACCACAGGGACTAGCGGGAGTGAGGAACGAGCAGTACTTC. Protein product: CASSPQGLAGVRNEQYF.

The V and J genes are TRBV18 and TRBJ2-5, with 7 nucleotides matching TRBD2. CDR1 and CDR2 from the germline V gene are KGHSH and LQKENI. The junction had 8 bases not matched to a gene; V was cut back by 6 bases and J by 1 base. The length of the CDR3 is 15 residues. The CDR3 loop is CASSPWLAAQETQYF. The CDR3 DNA reads as TGTGCCAGCTCCCCATGGCTAGCGGCCCAAGAGACCCAGTACTTC. Full variable domain (remainder filled in from reference TRBV18 and TRBJ2-5): NAGVMQNPRHLVRRRGQEARLRCSPMKGHSHVYWYRQLPEEGLKFMVYLQKENIIDESGMPKERFSAEFPKEGPSILRIQQVVRGDSAAYFCASSPWLAAQETQYFGPGTRLLVL.

This chain connects TRBV6-1 to TRBJ1-2, with a possible D match to TRBD1 (6 bases). V gave up 2 bases and J gave up 4 bases, with 8 bases separating them. Germline CDR1 and CDR2: MNHNS and SASEGT. This CDR3 contains 13 residues. This CDR3 is CASSEQGSYGYTF. The CDR3 DNA reads as TGTGCCAGCAGTGAACAGGGGTCCTATGGCTACACCTTC.

V usage is TRBV5-1 and J usage is TRBJ1-1; TRBD1 agrees at 9 bases. Looked up from germline, CDR1 is SGHRS and CDR2 is YFSETQ. The CDR3 has 14 residues. V lost 0 bases and J lost 5; bases outside the gene matches: 2. The DNA for the CDR3 is TGCGCCAGCAGCTTGGAAGGACAGGGGACTGAAGCTTTCTTT. It is translated as CASSLEGQGTEAFF.

The V and J genes are TRBV7-2 and TRBJ2-5; no reliable D call. The V gene lost 3 bases and the J gene lost 6 bases, with 5 bases spanning the gap. The CDR3 consists of 11 residues. CDR1 is SGHTA, CDR2 FQGNSA, per germline. CDR3 nucleotide sequence: TGTGCCAGCAGCTTCACTCAGACCCAGTACTTC. Its translation: CASSFTQTQYF. The variable domain in full, with the rest retrieved from reference TRBV7-2 and TRBJ2-5, is GAGVSQSPSNKVTEKGKDVELRCDPISGHTALYWYRQSLGQGLEFLIYFQGNSAPDKSGLPSDRFSAERTGGSVSTLTIQRTQQEDSAVYLCASSFTQTQYFGPGTRLLVL.

Comments on this clone: A single base separates this from a much larger clone, so it may be a read error. The genes are TRBV5-6 and TRBJ1-1, with no clear D. The CDR3 is 12 amino acids. Germline-derived CDR1 and CDR2 are SGHDT and YYEEEE. The V end was cut by 1 base, the J end by 3 bases, with 4 bases between. In DNA, the CDR3 is TGTGCCAGCAGCTTGCGGGACACTGAAGCTTTCTTT. This gives the protein CASSLRDTEAFF.

The rearrangement uses TRBV27 and TRBJ1-5; D gene unclear. V dropped 1 base and J dropped 0 bases, with 10 bases sitting between them. Germline-derived CDR1 and CDR2 are MNHEY and SMNVEV (reference sequence). This CDR3 is 16 amino acids long. The CDR3 region is CASSLYYRISNQPQHF. The CDR3 nucleotides read TGTGCCAGCAGTTTATACTATCGGATTAGCAATCAGCCCCAGCATTTT.

This chain uses TRBV6-5 with TRBJ2-7; 9 bases fit TRBD2. Germline-derived CDR1 and CDR2 are MNHEY and SVGAGI. The CDR3 is 12 residues long. V dropped 5 bases and J dropped 7; count of bases not matched to a gene: 3. CDR3 in DNA: TGTGCCAGCAGTCACCTAGCGGGAGAGCAGTACTTC. It translates to CASSHLAGEQYF.

V gene TRBV19 combines with J gene TRBJ1-5; 8 bases agree with TRBD1. This CDR3 spans 17 amino acids. The germline V gene encodes CDR1 LNHDA and CDR2 SQIVND (reference sequence). V dropped 3 bases and J dropped 6; count of bases not matched to a gene: 13. CDR3 sequence: CASSIVGDRGRGQPQHF. CDR3 sequence (DNA): TGTGCCAGTAGTATCGTGGGAGACAGGGGAAGGGGTCAGCCCCAGCATTTT.

The chain couples TRBV4-2 to TRBJ1-4, with TRBD1 identical over 9 bases. Trimming cost V 2 bases and J 4 bases; bases outside gene matches: 11. The CDR3 is made up of 18 amino acids. The germline gives CDR1 LGHNA, CDR2 YNFKEQ. The CDR3 loop reads CASSQRTGGGQINEKLFF. In nucleotides, the CDR3 is TGTGCCAGCAGCCAAAGAACAGGGGGCGGTCAGATTAATGAAAAACTGTTTTTT.

This chain links TRBV4-2 with TRBJ2-1; 9 bases line up with TRBD1. CDR3 length equals 15 residues. The J segment lost 4 bases and the V segment lost 5 bases, leaving 6 bases of the junction unmatched. The germline V gene has CDR1 LGHNA and CDR2 YNFKEQ. CDR3 DNA: TGTGCCAGCAGCGCTCCAGGGACAGGGTACAATGAGCAGTTCTTC. Residues: CASSAPGTGYNEQFF.

J is TRBJ2-7 and V is TRBV15, with 11 bases that match TRBD2. V shed 0 bases, J shed 9 bases, and the junction held 7 bases outside the gene matches. Germline V gene lookup returns CDR1 LNHNV and CDR2 YYDKDF (reference sequence). This CDR3 has 15 amino acids. Here the CDR3 DNA reads TGTGCCACCAGCAGAGATATGACTAGCGGGAAGACGCAGTACTTC. The encoded protein is CATSRDMTSGKTQYF.

The J gene is TRBJ1-3, the V gene TRBV7-8, with unresolved D. This CDR3 has 16 amino acids. Trimming left V 1 base short and J 0 bases short, with 10 bases between. Germline CDR1 reads SGHVS; CDR2 reads FQNEAQ. This CDR3 is CASSLGSGISGNTIYF. Here the CDR3 DNA reads TGTGCCAGCAGCTTAGGTTCAGGTATCTCTGGAAACACCATATATTTT.

A few counts support this clone. The chain couples TRBV27 to TRBJ2-2; D possibly corresponds to TRBD1 (5 bases). V was trimmed by 2 bases and J by 5 bases, leaving 9 bases between them. The CDR3 is 14 residues long. Germline CDR1 reads MNHEY; CDR2 reads SMNVEV (reference sequence). The CDR3 reads CASSLQGRTGELFF. CDR3 sequence (DNA): TGTGCCAGCAGTTTACAGGGTCGGACCGGGGAGCTGTTTTTT.